Here is one TCR beta chain with its context. The data are from a study of blood T cell repertoires in COVID-19. Study summary: Donors in the United States, Italy and Spain gave samples during acute or convalescent COVID-19. Sources were T cells, B-cell-depleted T cells, or PBMCs; the material itself was cDNA or gDNA.

In the original workflow: Estimation of nucleated cell counts was performed using reference gene primer amplification. Profiling relied on immunoSEQ multiplex PCR, and the TCRdb table lists in-frame clones only, not all of them. V and J calls and clone size are as listed in that table; D and trimming were resolved from the DNA. The data contain 200,000 to 250,000 clones, 70% to 90% of them singletons. The TCR was taken from a young woman who had recovered from COVID-19. Sequencing input: peripheral blood.

The DNA for the CDR3 is TGTGCCAGCAGCAAACCGGGACAGGGCGTCTATGGCTACACCTTC. Protein: CASSKPGQGVYGYTF. The chain carries TRBV7-2 and TRBJ1-2; 9 bases match TRBD1. Germline loops: CDR1 SGHTA, CDR2 FQGNSA. Unmatched junction bases numbered 8, after V lost 5 bases and J lost 4 bases. The CDR3 has 15 residues.